A single sample is the source of the 17 T cell receptor beta chains below, sequenced in a study of a mutant IDH1 vaccine in newly diagnosed glioma. For these receptors, no antigen is known. The time point was: week 5, during vaccination. The content of each vaccine dose was 300 ug of mutant IDH1 20-mer peptide, and topical imiquimod accompanied it. This table comes from immunoSEQ multiplex PCR, and its TCRdb copy is limited to in-frame clones, with some not included. The table shows roughly 62,000 clones, with 84% occurring only once. Specimen: PBMCs, collected from a glioma patient whose treatment included an IDH1 peptide vaccine. The receptors come from a woman aged 45 to 65 with glioma.

This sequence joins TRBV19 and TRBJ1-4; D might be TRBD1 (6 bases). The CDR3 loop spans 15 amino acids. Between the trimmed V and J ends, which lost 5 bases and 3 bases, there was a span of 13 bases. Germline lookup yields CDR1 LNHDA and CDR2 SQIVND (reference sequence). CDR3 in amino acids: CASSPSGAPNEKLFF. CDR3 sequence (DNA): TGTGCCAGTAGTCCCTCAGGGGCCCCTAATGAAAAACTGTTTTTT.

This clone has a handful of counts. The chain has TRBV7-6 and TRBJ1-1; D call uncertain. Germline values: CDR1 SGHVS, CDR2 FNYEAQ. The CDR3 totals 13 residues. V lost 4 bases to trimming and J lost 3 bases, with 9 bases between them. CDR3 region: CASSSRRDTEAFF. The CDR3 nucleotides are TGTGCCAGCAGCTCCCGAAGGGACACTGAAGCTTTCTTT.

This chain uses TRBV18 with TRBJ2-2, with D tentatively TRBD1 or TRBD2 (5 bases each). The CDR3 is 16 residues long. The V and J ends lost 2 bases and 1 base respectively, with 11 bases between them. CDR1 is KGHSH and CDR2 is LQKENI in the germline V gene. This CDR3 reads CASSPSGTVNTGELFF. CDR3 sequence (DNA): TGTGCCAGCTCACCATCCGGGACGGTGAACACCGGGGAGCTGTTTTTT.

The chain uses TRBV29-1 and TRBJ2-2, with a weak D call TRBD2 (5 bases). V was clipped by 0 bases and J by 6 bases, with 20 bases between them. CDR1 is SQVTM, CDR2 ANQGSEA, per germline. The CDR3 runs 17 residues. The DNA for the CDR3 is TGCAGCGTTGAAGACGGTGGGTTCGGGGTAAACGCCGGGGAGCTGTTTTTT. As protein: CSVEDGGFGVNAGELFF.

V usage is TRBV5-6 and J usage is TRBJ1-3; the D gene is possibly TRBD1 (5 bases). V gave up 1 base and J gave up 0 bases, with 8 bases separating them. Germline CDR1 SGHDT, CDR2 YYEEEE. This CDR3 contains 15 residues. CDR3 protein: CASSLFGASGNTIYF. In DNA form, the CDR3 reads TGTGCCAGCAGCTTGTTTGGGGCCTCTGGAAACACCATATATTTT.

V is TRBV15 and J is TRBJ2-7; TRBD1 matches 8 bases. CDR1 is LNHNV, CDR2 YYDKDF, per germline (reference sequence). V lost 0 bases, J lost 6 bases, and 7 bases stayed unmatched. The CDR3 extends over 15 amino acids. The CDR3 DNA sequence: TGTGCCACCAGCAGAGATCGCGCAGGGGGCGGCGAGCAGTACTTC. The encoded protein is CATSRDRAGGGEQYF.

The chain has TRBV2 and TRBJ2-3, with TRBD2 identical over 12 bases. The CDR3 sequence is 18 residues long. CDR1 and CDR2 (germline): SNHLY, FYNNEI. J gave up 4 bases and V 0 bases, and 8 bases lay outside the gene matches. The CDR3 reads CASSEASGLAGLADTQYF. For the CDR3, the DNA is TGTGCCAGCAGTGAAGCATCAGGACTAGCGGGGTTGGCAGATACGCAGTATTTT.

This clone was picked up a small number of times. The chain recombines TRBV19 with TRBJ1-6; 8 bases map to TRBD1. CDR3 length equals 14 residues. Germline V lookup: CDR1 LNHDA, CDR2 SQIVND (reference sequence). V shed 5 bases and J 7 bases; nucleotides not matched to a gene: 4. The CDR3 coding sequence is TGTGCCAGTAGTGTGACAGGGGCGAATTCACCCCTCCACTTT. The encoded protein is CASSVTGANSPLHF.

This clone appeared a single time. The chain combines TRBV6-6 with TRBJ2-7; 8 bases align to TRBD1. CDR1 and CDR2 (germline): MNHNY, SVGAGI (reference sequence). The V gene end was trimmed by 2 bases and the J gene end by 2 bases; junction bases not matched to a gene: 8. The length of the CDR3 is 16 residues. CDR3 residues: CASSYLDREGPYEQYF. For the CDR3, the DNA is TGTGCCAGCAGTTACCTGGACAGGGAAGGGCCCTACGAGCAGTACTTC.

The rearrangement uses TRBV11-2 and TRBJ1-5; 9 bases match TRBD1. The CDR3 runs to 18 residues. Per germline, CDR1 SGHAT and CDR2 FQNNGV. V lost 3 bases, J lost 2 bases, and 11 bases stayed unmatched. CDR3 sequence reads: CASSFRGLDRGRNQPQHF. The CDR3 DNA is TGTGCCAGCAGCTTCCGGGGACTGGACAGGGGACGCAATCAGCCCCAGCATTTT.

The gene calls are TRBV9 and TRBJ2-3; 7 bases match TRBD2. The CDR3 is 15 residues long. V lost 5 bases, J lost 0 bases, and 6 bases stayed unmatched. CDR1 and CDR2 (germline): SGDLS, YYNGEE. Written as DNA, the CDR3 is TGTGCCAGCAGTGGTCTAGCGGCTAGCACAGATACGCAGTATTTT. It encodes CASSGLAASTDTQYF.

This chain connects TRBV6-1 to TRBJ2-7; tentatively, D is TRBD1 (6 bases). Per the germline V gene, CDR1 is MNHNS and CDR2 is SASEGT. Trimming took off 6 bases at V and 4 bases at J, with 13 bases between the two ends. The CDR3 extends over 13 amino acids. The CDR3 sequence is CASRPGTLYEQYF. As DNA, the CDR3 is TGTGCCAGCAGACCTGGGACACTTTACGAGCAGTACTTC.

The chain recombines TRBV9 with TRBJ2-7; the match to TRBD1 covers 7 bases. The CDR3 spans 15 residues. Germline V gives CDR1 SGDLS, CDR2 YYNGEE. The V segment lost 3 bases and the J segment 3 bases; nucleotides outside the gene matches: 9. The CDR3 loop is CASSALQGPNYEQYF. CDR3 coding DNA: TGTGCCAGCAGCGCACTACAGGGGCCGAACTACGAGCAGTACTTC. Based on the CDR3 plus reference TRBV9 and TRBJ2-7, the full variable domain is DSGVTQTPKHLITATGQRVTLRCSPRSGDLSVYWYQQSLDQGLQFLIQYYNGEERAKGNILERFSAQQFPDLHSELNLSSLELGDSALYFCASSALQGPNYEQYFGPGTRLTVT.

The genes are TRBV5-1 and TRBJ2-1; 10 bases are a match to TRBD2. The V and J ends lost 4 bases and 6 bases, in that order; junction bases with no gene match: 10. The germline gives CDR1 SGHRS, CDR2 YFSETQ. The CDR3 is 16 residues long. In DNA form, the CDR3 reads TGCGCCAGCAGCAGACAAAGCGGGGGGGCCGGCAATGAGCAGTTCTTC. Amino acid sequence: CASSRQSGGAGNEQFF.

The chain is built from TRBV21-1 and TRBJ2-7. TRBV21-1 is listed as a pseudogene. This CDR3 contains 17 residues. This chain's CDR3 is CASSPQAAGTDSYEQYF. The CDR3 DNA reads TGTGCCAGCAGCCCCCAGGCGGCCGGGACCGACTCCTACGAGCAGTACTTC.

This clone was recorded a few times. The gene calls are TRBV2 and TRBJ1-3, with D perhaps TRBD1 (6 bases). CDR3 length: 16 residues. CDR1 is SNHLY and CDR2 is FYNNEI in the germline V gene. With 5 bases removed from V and 0 bases from J, the gap between germline ends came to 14 bases. The DNA of the CDR3 is TGTGCCAGCAGTTCCCAAGGGGGGGCCTCTGGAAACACCATATATTTT. It encodes CASSSQGGASGNTIYF. Filled out from reference TRBV2 and TRBJ1-3, the complete variable domain reads EPEVTQTPSHQVTQMGQEVILRCVPISNHLYFYWYRQILGQKVEFLVSFYNNEISEKSEIFDDQFSVERPDGSNFTLKIRSTKLEDSAMYFCASSSQGGASGNTIYFGEGSWLTVV.

The chain uses TRBV4-1 and TRBJ1-6; TRBD1 matches at 11 bases. Germline CDR1 and CDR2: MGHRA and YSYEKL. Trimming at V came to 6 bases and at J to 3 bases, leaving 4 bases not matched to a gene. The length of the CDR3 is 16 residues. The DNA of the CDR3 is TGCGCCAGCAGTCGGACAGGGGGCGGCTATAATTCACCCCTCCACTTT. Translation: CASSRTGGGYNSPLHF.